This T cell receptor beta chain was obtained from a study of blood T cell repertoires in COVID-19. Original analysis: How many nucleated cells were present was estimated from reference gene primer amplification. Some clones are missing from TCRdb's copy, which holds only in-frame ones; the method was immunoSEQ multiplex PCR. The V and J calls and clone size are taken from that table; D and trimming were inferred from the DNA. Of around 360,000 clones in the sample, 80% to 90% were seen once. The sequencing sample was made of peripheral blood. The clonotype comes from a woman between 25 and 40 years old with COVID-19, enrolled during active disease.

CDR3 residues: CASSQGTSDTGELFF. CDR3 coding DNA: TGCGCCAGCAGCCAAGGGACTAGTGACACCGGGGAGCTGTTTTTT. The chain joins TRBV4-3 to TRBJ2-2; 7 bases agree with TRBD2. V shed 1 base and J 3 bases; nucleotides not matched to a gene: 2. This CDR3 region has 15 residues. Per germline, CDR1 LGHNA and CDR2 YSLEER.